The rows below give T cell receptor beta chains drawn from one sample of a study of vaccination and CD4 T cells after COVID-19. Their antigens are not known. TCRdb passed the PCR reads through MiXCR, listing each CDR3 protein once. The sample carries 20,000 to 25,000 distinct CDR3 sequences, roughly 54% recorded once. Material for sequencing was CD4+ T cells from blood, cultured in vitro. The receptors originated from a human donor who had recovered from COVID-19. CDR3s include the opening cysteine and the closing phenylalanine or tryptophan. Each record gives: D gene, clone size, V gene, J gene, CDR3 length, CDR3 DNA, CDR3 protein. D genes are given only for firm matches. Clone size is stated in some rows and not others, as once, few, many or a class when expanded.

-	-	TRBV10-3	TRBJ1-1	13	TGTGCCATTACTGAGGGATTGAGCACTGAAGCTTTCTTT	CAITEGLSTEAFF
-	-	TRBV20-1	TRBJ1-5	15	TGCAGTGCTAGTGGAGGCAGCAATAGCAATCAGCCCCAGCATTTT	CSASGGSNSNQPQHF
-	-	TRBV19	TRBJ1-3	11	TGTGCCAGTAGTCGTGCAAACACCATATATTTT	CASSRANTIYF
-	-	TRBV28	TRBJ2-1	12	TGTGCCAGCAGTCCGCGCCGGGACCAGCAGTTCTTC	CASSPRRDQQFF
-	-	TRBV6-1	TRBJ1-3	14	TGTGCCAGCAGCGCTGCACAGGCCGGGGACACCATATATTTT	CASSAAQAGDTIYF
TRBD1	few	TRBV6-1	TRBJ1-2	14	TGTGCCAGCAGTGGGGGGACAGGGGCGGAGGGCTACACCTTC	CASSGGTGAEGYTF
TRBD2	-	TRBV15	TRBJ2-7	15	TGTGCCACCAGCAGGGGACTAGCGGGAGCGTGGGAGCAGTACTTC	CATSRGLAGAWEQYF
-	-	TRBV15	TRBJ1-2	15	TGTGCCACCAGCAGAGATTTCGGGGGCGTCAACTCCTACACCTTC	CATSRDFGGVNSYTF
TRBD1	-	TRBV11-2	TRBJ1-4	17	TGTGCCAGCAGCCCGGAGGGGCAGGGGGCAGGAAATGAAAAACTGTTTTTT	CASSPEGQGAGNEKLFF
-	few	TRBV11-3	TRBJ2-3	11	TGTGCCAGCAGCTTCGGGGATACGCAGTATTTT	CASSFGDTQYF
TRBD2	-	TRBV5-8	TRBJ2-7	17	TGTGCCAGCAGCCGTGAAACCGGGACTAGCGGCTCCCACGAGCAGTACTTC	CASSRETGTSGSHEQYF
TRBD1	-	TRBV2	TRBJ1-2	14	TGTGCCAGCAGTGACGGGCAGGGGGCGTCGGGCTACACCTTC	CASSDGQGASGYTF
-	once	TRBV11-2	TRBJ1-1	15	TGTGCCAGCAGCTCGCACCGGGACCATCGCATTGAAGCTTTCTTT	CASSSHRDHRIEAFF
-	few	TRBV28	TRBJ2-7	11	TGTGCCAGCAGTTTAAACTACGAGCAGTACTTC	CASSLNYEQYF
TRBD2	once	TRBV6-2/TRBV6-3	TRBJ2-7	15	TGTGCCAGCAGTTACTGGACTAGCGGCTCCTACGAGCAGTACTTC	CASSYWTSGSYEQYF
-	few	TRBV12-3/TRBV12-4	TRBJ2-2	16	TGTGCCAGCAGCATCAACACCGACAGGAACACCGGGGAGCTGTTTTTT	CASSINTDRNTGELFF
TRBD1	-	TRBV12-3/TRBV12-4	TRBJ1-3	14	TGTGCCAGCAGCCGACAGGGCTCTGGAAACACCATATATTTT	CASSRQGSGNTIYF
-	few	TRBV20-1	TRBJ2-5	15	TGCAGTGCTAGAGATAGGGGGGGGGCCGTGGAGACCCAGTACTTC	CSARDRGGAVETQYF
-	-	TRBV7-8	TRBJ1-5	17	TGTGCCAGCAGCTTAGCGGGAGGAACAGATAGCAATCAGCCCCAGCATTTT	CASSLAGGTDSNQPQHF
-	-	TRBV20-1	TRBJ1-2	12	TGCAGTGCTAGGGACAGCATTTATGGCTACACCTTC	CSARDSIYGYTF
-	-	TRBV7-2	TRBJ2-5	16	TGTGCCAGCAGGGGCCCGGGGACTTCTCCAGGGGAGACCCAGTACTTC	CASRGPGTSPGETQYF
-	-	TRBV7-9	TRBJ2-7	15	TGTGCCAGCAGCTTGGGGGGCTCGCGGGCTGGGGAGCAGTACTTC	CASSLGGSRAGEQYF
TRBD2	once	TRBV7-2	TRBJ2-2	13	TGTGCCAGCAGCTCCTCATGGACTAGCGGGCTGTTTTTT	CASSSSWTSGLFF
TRBD1	-	TRBV5-4	TRBJ2-5	16	TGTGCCAGCAGCTTGGCCAAGGGGGCAGTGCAAGAGACCCAGTACTTC	CASSLAKGAVQETQYF
TRBD1	-	TRBV5-1	TRBJ1-1	15	TGCGCCAGCAGCTCCGAAGGACAGGGATGGACTGAAGCTTTCTTT	CASSSEGQGWTEAFF
-	once	TRBV11-3	TRBJ1-1	13	TGTGCCAGCAGCTTAGATCCGGCCCGTGAAGCTTTCTTT	CASSLDPAREAFF
-	-	TRBV23-1	TRBJ2-7	14	TGCGCCAGCAGTCGGAACAGGGAGGCTTACGAGCAGTACTTC	CASSRNREAYEQYF
-	-	TRBV28	TRBJ1-2	11	TGTGCCAGCAGTATCAGCTATGGCTACACCTTC	CASSISYGYTF
TRBD1	-	TRBV24-1	TRBJ2-3	21	TGTGCCACCGCAGCGGCGGGTCCGGGACAGGATACCACCTTGCCGGCAGATACGCAGTATTTT	CATAAAGPGQDTTLPADTQYF
TRBD2	once	TRBV7-2	TRBJ2-7	14	TGTGCCAGCAGCTTTTCGCGGGAGGAGCACGAGCAGTACTTC	CASSFSREEHEQYF
TRBD2	-	TRBV7-8	TRBJ2-7	13	TGTGCCAGCAGCCAGCGGGAGTTGGGCGAGCAGTACTTC	CASSQRELGEQYF
-	-	TRBV7-2	TRBJ1-2	15	TGTGCCAGCAGCTTAGGGGAAGCGGTAGATGGCGGCTACACCTTC	CASSLGEAVDGGYTF
TRBD1	-	TRBV7-9	TRBJ1-1	21	TGTGCCAGCAGGTATCCCGGGACAGCTGGGAGAGACCCATCCTCGGGCACTGAAGCTTTCTTT	CASRYPGTAGRDPSSGTEAFF
-	-	TRBV19	TRBJ2-3	13	TGTGCCAGTAGTATGATGGAAACAGATACGCAGTATTTT	CASSMMETDTQYF
TRBD1	-	TRBV30	TRBJ1-6	20	TGTGCCTGGAGTGTCGCCTCCCTGACAGGGGGCTACGTCTATAATTCACCCCTCCACTTT	CAWSVASLTGGYVYNSPLHF
-	-	TRBV20-1	TRBJ1-2	13	TGCAGTGCTAGAGTAACTGGGGGCGGTGGCTACACCTTC	CSARVTGGGGYTF
-	-	TRBV7-2	TRBJ2-1	15	TGTGCCAGCAGCTTAGGGCAGATCTCCTACAATGAGCAGTTCTTC	CASSLGQISYNEQFF
-	-	TRBV24-1	TRBJ2-5	15	TGTGCCACCAGTGATATAAGGAGGGGGCAAGAGACCCAGTACTTC	CATSDIRRGQETQYF
-	-	TRBV24-1	TRBJ2-5	15	TGTGCCACCAGTGATCCGGGACGGCCCCAAGAGACCCAGTACTTC	CATSDPGRPQETQYF